The present T cell receptor beta chain was sequenced within a study of T cells expressing NK-cell markers. Study summary: Among eight sequenced donors, seven carried HCMV seropositivity while one was seronegative. Study-level findings and limits: The study found these clonotypes also leading the CD3+CD56-NKG2C+ fraction in a few donors. HCMV specificity of expanded NKG2C+ T cell clones remained unclear.

Concerning this clonotype: Its target is not known.

The CDR3 consists of 16 residues. Germline CDR1 and CDR2: MGHRA and YSYEKL. TCR beta cDNA was generated via 5'RACE template switching incorporating UMIs. TCRdb reprocessed the 5' RACE reads, keeping one entry per CDR3 protein, no DNA. The listing contains approximately 150,000 distinct CDR3 sequences. The specimen was blood T cells: a sorted CD56 or NKG2C T cell subset, CD4+ or CD8+ T cells, or bulk PBMC T cells (not recorded which). The chain joins TRBV4-1 to TRBJ2-3; the TCRdb D gene call, TRBD2, has no DNA to confirm it. The TCR was taken from a woman aged 18 to 75 in good health. The CDR3 region is CASSQRAGAQGDTQYF.